A single sample is the source of the 28 T cell receptor beta chains below, sequenced in a study of T cell responses to AZD1222 COVID-19 vaccine. The protocol was immunoSEQ multiplex PCR, while the TCRdb copy is restricted to in-frame clones and leaves out a portion. The sample consists of some 120,000 clones, about 80% of them appearing once. This specimen was peripheral blood, taken on day 0 of AZD1222 vaccination. The receptors shown here come from an adult in good health.

The chain couples TRBV11-3 to TRBJ1-1; D unresolved. The CDR3 is 15 amino acids. The germline V and J ends were trimmed by 5 bases and 1 base, with 14 bases remaining between them. Germline CDR1 reads SGHNT; CDR2 reads YENEEA. The CDR3: CASSRGGNPNTEAFF. CDR3 bases: TGTGCCAGCAGCCGAGGCGGCAACCCGAACACTGAAGCTTTCTTT.

V is TRBV29-1 and J is TRBJ1-1, with 7 positions matching TRBD1. Germline V gene data show CDR1 as SQVTM and CDR2 as ANQGSEA. The CDR3 runs to 14 residues. With 6 bases clipped from V and 0 bases from J, the junction kept 7 bases outside the gene matches. The CDR3 DNA reads TGCAGCGTCGTCACAGGGGCCATGAACACTGAAGCTTTCTTT. Its protein is CSVVTGAMNTEAFF.

This clone was found once. The V and J genes are TRBV19 and TRBJ2-5; the D gene is possibly TRBD1 (6 bases). Germline V gives CDR1 LNHDA, CDR2 SQIVND (reference sequence). This CDR3 is built from 14 residues. V was clipped by 3 bases and J by 5 bases, with 13 bases between them. CDR3 sequence (DNA): TGTGCCAGTAGTATTATGAGTGGGGGCGAGACCCAGTACTTC. This sequence encodes CASSIMSGGETQYF.

The chain joins TRBV6-5 to TRBJ1-6, with 9 bases fitting TRBD1. Per the germline V gene, CDR1 is MNHEY and CDR2 is SVGAGI. Losses at the gene ends were 5 bases for V and 12 bases for J; bases not matched to a gene: 5. CDR3 length equals 13 residues. The CDR3 coding sequence is TGTGCCAGCAGTAGAACAGGGGGCAAACCCCTCCACTTT. It translates to CASSRTGGKPLHF.

Points on this clone: A read error may account for a junction end that differs from germline. V gene TRBV7-7 combines with J gene TRBJ2-5; D is perhaps TRBD2 (7 bases). The CDR3 extends over 15 amino acids. Looked up from germline, CDR1 is SSHAT and CDR2 is FNYEAQ (reference sequence). This chain's CDR3 is CASSLGGAGSETQYF. As DNA, the CDR3 is TGTGCTAGCAGCTTAGGGGGAGCGGGATCGGAGACCCAGTACTTC.

The chain combines TRBV29-1 with TRBJ2-2; 7 bases match TRBD2. The CDR3 loop spans 15 amino acids. The germline V gene has CDR1 SQVTM and CDR2 ANQGSEA. V trimming: 2 bases; J trimming: 4 bases; junction bases outside the gene matches: 7. DNA of the CDR3: TGCAGCGTTGAACGGGGGGACGTAGGCACCGGGGAGCTGTTTTTT. It is translated as CSVERGDVGTGELFF.

This clone was counted a single time. The gene calls are TRBV4-1 and TRBJ2-7; tentative D call: TRBD2 (6 bases). Germline CDR1 MGHRA, CDR2 YSYEKL. Trimming cost V 1 base and J 4 bases, with 17 bases left between them. This CDR3 comprises 16 residues. In DNA form, the CDR3 reads TGCGCCAGCAGCCAAGTGTTCTCGGACGGGGGTTACGAGCAGTACTTC. It specifies CASSQVFSDGGYEQYF.

The chain joins TRBV7-2 to TRBJ1-1, with a possible D match to TRBD1 (6 bases). Germline values: CDR1 SGHTA, CDR2 FQGNSA. The CDR3 contains 16 residues. With 5 bases removed from V and 0 bases from J, the gap between germline ends came to 16 bases. This chain's CDR3 is CASSPGGGAMNTEAFF. In DNA, the CDR3 is TGTGCCAGCAGCCCGGGAGGGGGAGCCATGAACACTGAAGCTTTCTTT.

This clone was observed once. CDR3 region: CASSSYRDLDEKLFF. Here the CDR3 DNA reads TGTGCCAGCAGCTCTTACAGGGATTTAGATGAAAAACTGTTTTTT. The J gene is TRBJ1-4, the V gene TRBV5-4; D is perhaps TRBD1 (6 bases). Germline V gene lookup returns CDR1 SGHNT and CDR2 YYREEE (reference sequence). The CDR3 has 15 residues. Trimming removed 3 bases at V and 6 bases at J, with 15 bases between.

The chain uses TRBV5-1 and TRBJ1-6; D is uncertain. From germline, CDR1 is SGHRS and CDR2 YFSETQ. V shed 6 bases and J shed 7 bases, with 17 bases lying between them. The CDR3 covers 15 residues. The CDR3 region has the DNA TGCGCCAGCACCATTAGACCCCAACAGAATTCACCCCTCCACTTT. Protein product: CASTIRPQQNSPLHF.

The rearrangement uses TRBV28 and TRBJ2-5, with 9 bases matching TRBD2. The CDR3 has 15 residues. The trim removed 2 bases at V and 4 bases at J, leaving 5 bases unmatched. Looked up from germline, CDR1 is MDHEN and CDR2 is SYDVKM. CDR3 DNA: TGTGCCAGCAGTTTAGGCGGGGGGGCCGGAGAGACCCAGTACTTC. Translated, it gives CASSLGGGAGETQYF.

The rearrangement uses TRBV5-1 and TRBJ2-7, with D hard to call. The CDR3 sequence is 13 residues long. From germline, CDR1 is SGHRS and CDR2 YFSETQ. V was cut by 2 bases and J by 5 bases, with 11 bases left in between. CDR3 amino acids: CASSLDGYHEQYF. Here the CDR3 DNA reads TGCGCCAGCAGCTTAGACGGATATCACGAGCAGTACTTC. The entire variable domain, with the rest obtained from reference TRBV5-1 and TRBJ2-7, is as follows: KAGVTQTPRYLIKTRGQQVTLSCSPISGHRSVSWYQQTPGQGLQFLFEYFSETQRNKGNFPGRFSGRQFSNSRSEMNVSTLELGDSALYLCASSLDGYHEQYFGPGTRLTVT.

This chain links TRBV25-1 with TRBJ1-1; 7 bases fit TRBD1. With V trimmed by 3 bases and J by 1 base, 8 bases remained unmatched. Germline V lookup: CDR1 MGHDK, CDR2 SYGVNS. The length of the CDR3 is 16 residues. The CDR3 DNA reads TGTGCCAGCAGTGATCAACAGGGACAGCCGAACACTGAAGCTTTCTTT. Translating it yields CASSDQQGQPNTEAFF.

The V call is TRBV18, the J call TRBJ1-2, with 9 bases aligning to TRBD1. V lost 4 bases, J lost 2 bases, and 5 bases stayed unmatched. CDR3 length equals 15 residues. Germline V lookup: CDR1 KGHSH, CDR2 LQKENI. DNA for the CDR3: TGTGCCAGCTCACTTCAACAGGGGGCGAACTATGGCTACACCTTC. It encodes CASSLQQGANYGYTF.

CDR3 sequence: CASSPEAGVSTDTQYF. The CDR3 DNA is TGTGCCAGCAGCCCGGAAGCGGGGGTTAGCACAGATACGCAGTATTTT. The chain has TRBV11-3 and TRBJ2-3, with 8 bases matching TRBD2. Germline loops: CDR1 SGHNT, CDR2 YENEEA. The V and J ends lost 5 bases and 0 bases, in that order; junction bases with no gene match: 7. CDR3 length: 16 amino acids.

The chain is built from TRBV10-1 and TRBJ2-1; D call uncertain. Germline assignment: CDR1 WNHNN and CDR2 SYGVQD (reference sequence). The germline V and J ends were trimmed by 6 bases and 12 bases, with 6 bases remaining between them. This CDR3 region has 9 residues. CDR3 amino acids: CASSSLQFF. The DNA for the CDR3 is TGCGCCAGCAGCTCACTGCAGTTCTTC.

V gene TRBV20-1 combines with J gene TRBJ2-6; D is perhaps TRBD1 (5 bases). CDR1 and CDR2 (germline): DFQATT, SNEGSKA (reference sequence). Deletions cut 3 bases from V and 0 bases from J, with 9 bases between. CDR3 length: 15 residues. CDR3 nucleotides: TGCAGTGCTAGTTCCCAGGGCTCTGGGGCCAACGTCCTGACTTTC. Translating gives CSASSQGSGANVLTF.

This sequence joins TRBV2 and TRBJ2-5, with 8 nucleotides matching TRBD2. This CDR3 is 14 amino acids long. The trim removed 4 bases at V and 2 bases at J, leaving 3 bases unmatched. Germline CDR1 is SNHLY and CDR2 is FYNNEI. Written as DNA, the CDR3 is TGTGCCAGCAGTGGGTTAGCGGGGCAAGAGACCCAGTACTTC. This codes for CASSGLAGQETQYF.

The chain employs TRBV7-2 and TRBJ1-2; perhaps TRBD1 as D (5 bases). From germline, CDR1 is SGHTA and CDR2 FQGNSA. The CDR3 runs 15 residues. V lost 7 bases, J lost 3 bases, and 18 bases lay in between. Here the CDR3 DNA reads TGTGCCAGCACCAGCGGTGTGGGGCTCGACTATGGCTACACCTTC. It specifies CASTSGVGLDYGYTF.

This chain links TRBV18 with TRBJ2-2, with unresolved D. CDR1 is KGHSH, CDR2 LQKENI, per germline. Trimming shortened V by 6 bases and J by 5 bases, and 13 bases separated the two germline ends. This CDR3 spans 14 amino acids. The CDR3 sequence: CASSPRIQTGELFF. Written as DNA, the CDR3 is TGTGCCAGCTCCCCCAGGATTCAAACCGGGGAGCTGTTTTTT.

As concerns this clone: The same CDR3 arises from other DNA sequences in this sample as well. V is TRBV7-2 and J is TRBJ1-1; D may be TRBD1 (5 bases). Germline V gives CDR1 SGHTA, CDR2 FQGNSA. This CDR3 spans 14 amino acids. The V and J ends lost 3 bases and 0 bases respectively, with 8 bases between them. In DNA form, the CDR3 reads TGTGCCAGCAGCTTCGGGACGGTGAACACTGAAGCTTTCTTT. This translates into CASSFGTVNTEAFF.

CDR3 protein: CASETPGTGAYEQYF. The CDR3 bases are TGTGCCAGCGAAACCCCCGGGACAGGGGCCTACGAGCAGTACTTC. The chain recombines TRBV28 with TRBJ2-7; 10 bases fit TRBD1. After removal of 8 bases from V and 2 bases from J, the junction contained 9 bases not matched to a gene. Germline lookup yields CDR1 MDHEN and CDR2 SYDVKM. CDR3 length: 15 amino acids.

The genes are TRBV5-5 and TRBJ2-7; TRBD1 is a possible D gene (6 bases). Deletions cut 0 bases from V and 3 bases from J, with 10 bases between. The germline V gene has CDR1 SGHKS and CDR2 YYEKEE (reference sequence). The length of the CDR3 is 14 residues. CDR3 nucleotide sequence: TGTGCCAGCAGCTTGGTACAGGGTAACTACGAGCAGTACTTC. Translating it yields CASSLVQGNYEQYF.

V and J are TRBV2 and TRBJ2-5; D could derive from TRBD1 or TRBD2 (5 bases each). Germline-derived CDR1 and CDR2 are SNHLY and FYNNEI. V was cut by 7 bases and J by 2 bases, with 11 bases left in between. CDR3 size: 13 residues. CDR3 sequence reads: CASIGTAQETQYF. DNA for the CDR3: TGTGCCAGCATTGGGACGGCGCAAGAGACCCAGTACTTC.

The CDR3 nucleotides are TGTGCCAGCAGCCACCGGGACAGGTCTAACAATGAGCAGTTCTTC. As protein: CASSHRDRSNNEQFF. The chain employs TRBV7-8 and TRBJ2-1; TRBD1 matches at 8 bases. CDR3 size: 15 residues. Trimming took 5 bases from V and 5 from J; bases not matched to a gene: 8. The V gene's germline CDR1 is SGHVS and CDR2 FQNEAQ.

This clone appeared a single time. The chain joins TRBV7-2 to TRBJ2-1; 10 positions match TRBD2. Per the germline V gene, CDR1 is SGHTA and CDR2 is FQGNSA. Unmatched junction bases numbered 9, after V lost 5 bases and J lost 2 bases. CDR3 size: 17 residues. The CDR3 spells CASSPGGLAGAYNEQFF. As DNA, the CDR3 is TGTGCCAGCAGCCCTGGGGGTCTAGCGGGAGCCTACAATGAGCAGTTCTTC.

The chain uses TRBV29-1 and TRBJ1-2; 9 positions match TRBD1. The germline V gene has CDR1 SQVTM and CDR2 ANQGSEA. V shed 5 bases and J 6 bases; nucleotides not matched to a gene: 10. The CDR3 extends over 14 amino acids. CDR3 in amino acids: CSVTKGQGRDGYTF. In DNA form, the CDR3 reads TGCAGCGTTACGAAGGGACAGGGTAGGGATGGCTACACCTTC. The complete variable domain, with remaining parts taken from reference TRBV29-1 and TRBJ1-2, reads SAVISQKPSRDICQRGTSLTIQCQVDSQVTMMFWYRQQPGQSLTLIATANQGSEATYESGFVIDKFPISRPNLTFSTLTVSNMSPEDSSIYLCSVTKGQGRDGYTFGSGTRLTVV.

A remark on this clone: Within the sample, other DNA sequences also encode this same CDR3. J is TRBJ1-2 and V is TRBV10-3, with D uncertain. Trimming pared 3 bases from V and 0 bases from J, leaving 8 bases between. Per germline, CDR1 ENHRY and CDR2 SYGVKD. The CDR3 length is 14 residues. CDR3 sequence (DNA): TGTGCCATCAGTGAAGGAGGAGCTAACTATGGCTACACCTTC. Encoded protein: CAISEGGANYGYTF.